The next 32 T cell receptor beta chains were all read from a single sample in a study of Ad26.COV2.S vaccination and SARS-CoV-2 variants. The treatment is: roughly 19 received Ad26.COV2.S at low or high dose, single or two shots; a few received placebo; per-sample allocation not given. Sampling happened 63 days after the first vaccine or placebo injection. Assay: immunoSEQ multiplex PCR; the TCRdb copy retains only in-frame clones and omits some. The data show a few hundred thousand clones, around 87% seen once. The sequencing used peripheral blood, collected in a trial of Ad26.COV2.S vaccine versus placebo. Receptors were obtained from a person between 18 and 60 years old who received the Ad26.COV2.S COVID-19 vaccine or a placebo.

The gene calls are TRBV6-1 and TRBJ1-1; TRBD1 agrees at 10 bases. The germline gives CDR1 MNHNS, CDR2 SASEGT. The V and J ends lost 2 bases and 4 bases, in that order; junction bases with no gene match: 4. The CDR3 extends over 15 amino acids. The CDR3 nucleotides read TGTGCCAGCAGTGAATTATGGACAGGGGGCACTGAAGCTTTCTTT. It is translated as CASSELWTGGTEAFF.

The gene calls are TRBV7-3 and TRBJ2-6; D is unresolved. V was pared by 4 bases and J by 2 bases, with 9 bases between. Germline values: CDR1 SGHTA, CDR2 FQGTGA. The CDR3 consists of 15 residues. CDR3 residues: CASSSYTTGANVLTF. CDR3 sequence (DNA): TGTGCCAGCAGCTCCTACACAACTGGGGCCAACGTCCTGACTTTC. Based on the CDR3 plus reference TRBV7-3 and TRBJ2-6, the full variable domain is GAGVSQTPSNKVTEKGKYVELRCDPISGHTALYWYRQSLGQGPEFLIYFQGTGAADDSGLPNDRFFAVRPEGSVSTLKIQRTERGDSAVYLCASSSYTTGANVLTFGAGSRLTVL.

This clone was found a few times. The chain joins TRBV11-2 to TRBJ2-7; D is uncertain. CDR3 length equals 13 residues. Germline V gene data show CDR1 as SGHAT and CDR2 as FQNNGV. Trimming shortened V by 5 bases and J by 0 bases, and 8 bases separated the two germline ends. This CDR3 is CASSPISSYEQYF. In DNA, the CDR3 is TGTGCCAGCAGCCCCATTAGCTCCTACGAGCAGTACTTC.

The chain uses TRBV15 and TRBJ2-5; D gene ambiguous. CDR3 length equals 13 residues. Deletions cut 6 bases from V and 4 bases from J, with 12 bases between. In germline, CDR1 is LNHNV, CDR2 YYDKDF (reference sequence). CDR3 residues: CATSASRPETQYF. The DNA for the CDR3 is TGTGCCACCAGTGCCAGTCGACCAGAGACCCAGTACTTC.

This clone was recorded once. The chain couples TRBV30 to TRBJ1-5; 7 bases agree with TRBD1. Losses at the gene ends were 3 bases for V and 4 bases for J; bases not matched to a gene: 3. Germline V gene lookup returns CDR1 GTSNPN and CDR2 SVGIG (reference sequence). The CDR3 is 13 amino acids. The CDR3 bases are TGTGCCTGGAGCAGACAGGGAAATCAGCCCCAGCATTTT. Its translation: CAWSRQGNQPQHF.

The chain combines TRBV18 with TRBJ2-7, with no clear D. CDR1 is KGHSH, CDR2 LQKENI, per germline. The CDR3 totals 16 residues. V was trimmed by 1 base and J by 2 bases, leaving 15 bases between them. In DNA, the CDR3 is TGTGCCAGCTCACCACTTCCGGCAGTCCCACCCTACGAGCAGTACTTC. It yields the protein CASSPLPAVPPYEQYF.

The chain carries TRBV5-1 and TRBJ1-2, with TRBD1 as a possible D gene (5 bases). Deletions cut 0 bases from V and 7 bases from J, with 7 bases between. This CDR3 contains 12 residues. The germline CDR1 and CDR2 sequences are SGHRS and YFSETQ. The CDR3 bases are TGCGCCAGCAGCTTGGAAGGGGCTGGCTACACCTTC. Amino acids: CASSLEGAGYTF.

The chain's CDR3 is CASSQPRGRLNTEAFF. In DNA form, the CDR3 reads TGTGCCAGTAGCCAGCCCAGGGGGCGATTAAACACTGAAGCTTTCTTT. The chain joins TRBV19 to TRBJ1-1, with 8 bases that match TRBD1. Germline CDR1 LNHDA, CDR2 SQIVND (reference sequence). The junction had 11 bases not matched to a gene; V was cut back by 6 bases and J by 2 bases. The CDR3 loop spans 16 amino acids.

V is TRBV19 and J is TRBJ2-1, with D possibly being TRBD1 or TRBD2 (5 bases each). V dropped 8 bases and J dropped 7 bases, with 15 bases sitting between them. The CDR3 runs to 13 residues. Germline loops: CDR1 LNHDA, CDR2 SQIVND (reference sequence). The CDR3 sequence: CASDQGRGNEQFF. DNA for the CDR3: TGTGCCAGTGATCAGGGTCGAGGGAATGAGCAGTTCTTC.

The chain's CDR3 is CASSRGGNTEAFF. CDR3 nucleotide sequence: TGTGCCAGCAGCCGTGGGGGCAACACTGAAGCTTTCTTT. The rearrangement uses TRBV4-2 and TRBJ1-1, with D possibly TRBD1 on 6 matching bases. CDR3 size: 13 residues. Germline CDR1 is LGHNA and CDR2 is YNFKEQ. Deletions cut 4 bases from V and 2 bases from J, with 8 bases between.

The V call is TRBV29-1, the J call TRBJ2-3; the D call may be TRBD1 or TRBD2 (6 bases each). The CDR3 covers 15 residues. V gave up 0 bases and J gave up 5 bases, with 15 bases separating them. Germline V gene data show CDR1 as SQVTM and CDR2 as ANQGSEA. CDR3 region: CSVEDPNGGRDTQYF. Written as DNA, the CDR3 is TGCAGCGTTGAAGATCCCAACGGGGGCCGAGATACGCAGTATTTT.

The chain is built from TRBV27 and TRBJ2-2; D not certain. The CDR3 consists of 13 residues. Trimming shortened V by 2 bases and J by 5 bases, and 6 bases separated the two germline ends. Per germline, CDR1 MNHEY and CDR2 SMNVEV (reference sequence). CDR3 residues: CASSLLGTGELFF. In nucleotides, the CDR3 is TGTGCCAGCAGTTTACTGGGGACCGGGGAGCTGTTTTTT.

The rearrangement joins TRBV19 to TRBJ2-2; D may match TRBD1 or TRBD2 (6 bases each). V lost 11 bases and J lost 4, with 11 bases in between. Germline V gene data show CDR1 as LNHDA and CDR2 as SQIVND (reference sequence). The CDR3 is 12 amino acids. CDR3 loop: CAGGGITGELFF. The CDR3 nucleotides read TGTGCCGGAGGGGGTATCACCGGGGAGCTGTTTTTT.

The chain couples TRBV9 to TRBJ1-3; D is ambiguous. This CDR3 contains 16 residues. V lost 4 bases and J 0 bases, leaving 14 bases between the germline ends. CDR1 and CDR2 (germline): SGDLS, YYNGEE. The CDR3 reads CASSPTQRASGNTIYF. CDR3 in DNA: TGTGCCAGCAGCCCGACCCAAAGGGCCTCTGGAAACACCATATATTTT.

This chain uses TRBV19 with TRBJ2-7; 7 nucleotides agree with TRBD1. The V gene's germline CDR1 is LNHDA and CDR2 SQIVND (reference sequence). The CDR3 contains 18 residues. The ends lost 1 base at V and 0 bases at J; junction bases unmatched: 12. The CDR3 sequence is CASSIGTGVASSSYEQYF. Written as DNA, the CDR3 is TGTGCCAGTAGTATAGGCACAGGGGTCGCTTCCAGCTCCTACGAGCAGTACTTC.

J is TRBJ2-1 and V is TRBV5-4; 7 positions agree with TRBD2. The CDR3 consists of 17 residues. Unmatched junction bases numbered 15, after V lost 6 bases and J lost 3 bases. CDR1 is SGHNT and CDR2 is YYREEE in the germline V gene (reference sequence). CDR3 loop: CASTYGNLAGDYNEQFF. The CDR3 DNA follows: TGTGCCAGCACCTACGGGAATCTGGCGGGAGACTACAATGAGCAGTTCTTC.

The chain joins TRBV18 to TRBJ2-7; the D is unclear. This CDR3 region has 16 residues. V lost 0 bases, J lost 5 bases, and 17 bases lay in between. Germline V gene data show CDR1 as KGHSH and CDR2 as LQKENI. The CDR3 region is CASSPPSTPAGHEQYF. The DNA of the CDR3 is TGTGCCAGCTCACCACCGAGTACACCGGCCGGCCACGAGCAGTACTTC.

This rearrangement joins TRBV5-6 to TRBJ2-5, with TRBD1 matching over 8 bases. J lost 2 bases, V lost 5 bases, and 8 bases had no gene match. This CDR3 contains 15 residues. Germline V CDR1 and CDR2: SGHDT, YYEEEE. The CDR3 loop is CASRTDRGPQETQYF. DNA of the CDR3: TGTGCCAGCAGGACTGACAGGGGACCACAAGAGACCCAGTACTTC.

The gene calls are TRBV7-6 and TRBJ2-7; TRBD1 matches 12 bases. The length of the CDR3 is 16 residues. From germline, CDR1 is SGHVS and CDR2 FNYEAQ. The ends lost 5 bases at V and 5 bases at J; junction bases unmatched: 10. The CDR3 nucleotides are TGTGCCAGCAGCCCTAGTATAGGGACAGGGGGCCACGAGCAGTACTTC. Translated, it gives CASSPSIGTGGHEQYF. The entire variable domain, with the rest obtained from reference TRBV7-6 and TRBJ2-7, is as follows: GAGVSQSPRYKVTKRGQDVALRCDPISGHVSLYWYRQALGQGPEFLTYFNYEAQQDKSGLPNDRFSAERPEGSISTLTIQRTEQRDSAMYRCASSPSIGTGGHEQYFGPGTRLTVT.

The V and J genes are TRBV9 and TRBJ1-5; 7 positions match TRBD1. The V gene end was trimmed by 3 bases and the J gene end by 5 bases; junction bases not matched to a gene: 2. The CDR3 contains 13 residues. Germline V gives CDR1 SGDLS, CDR2 YYNGEE. CDR3 sequence (DNA): TGTGCCAGCAGCGGGGACAGTTATCAGCCCCAGCATTTT. Protein sequence: CASSGDSYQPQHF.

J is TRBJ1-6 and V is TRBV4-3, with D tentatively TRBD1 (6 bases). The V end lost 0 bases, the J end lost 9 bases, and 12 bases lay between the germline ends. CDR3 length equals 15 residues. In germline, CDR1 is LGHNA, CDR2 YSLEER. CDR3 sequence reads: CASSQDRGWASPLHF. The CDR3 DNA reads TGCGCCAGCAGCCAAGACAGGGGTTGGGCTTCACCCCTCCACTTT.

The chain couples TRBV5-4 to TRBJ2-7; 10 nucleotides align to TRBD1. V was pared by 7 bases and J by 9 bases, with 13 bases of the junction left unmatched. The germline CDR1 and CDR2 sequences are SGHNT and YYREEE (reference sequence). CDR3 length equals 14 residues. The CDR3 nucleotides read TGTGCCAGCGCAGCAGGGACAGGGGTCTCGCGGCAGTACTTC. Residues: CASAAGTGVSRQYF.

This chain links TRBV6-2 or TRBV6-3 with TRBJ1-6; D is possibly TRBD1 (6 bases). The CDR3 has 15 residues. Germline V CDR1 and CDR2: MNHEY, SVGEGT. The V and J ends lost 2 bases and 6 bases respectively, with 11 bases between them. Here the CDR3 DNA reads TGTGCCAGCAGTTACCTACAGGGACGTAATTCACCCCTCCACTTT. It is translated as CASSYLQGRNSPLHF.

This clone was detected only once. The CDR3 sequence is CASNRLNDYGYTF. The CDR3 bases are TGTGCCAGTAACCGGCTTAATGACTATGGCTACACCTTC. The V and J genes are TRBV19 and TRBJ1-2; D not resolved. Germline CDR1 is LNHDA and CDR2 is SQIVND (reference sequence). The CDR3 runs to 13 residues. Trimming left V 7 bases short and J 3 bases short, with 12 bases between.

The rearrangement uses TRBV6-5 and TRBJ2-2; 9 bases map to TRBD2. Germline CDR1 is MNHEY and CDR2 is SVGAGI. V shed 6 bases, J shed 6 bases, and the junction held 8 bases outside the gene matches. The CDR3 is 15 residues long. The DNA of the CDR3 is TGTGCCAGCAGAACCGGCGGGGGGGTTTCCGGGGAGCTGTTTTTT. Residues: CASRTGGGVSGELFF.

This clone was detected once. This chain uses TRBV21-1 with TRBJ2-2; no DNA check was done on the table's D call, TRBD1. TRBV21-1 is a pseudogene. The CDR3 length is 16 residues. In nucleotides, the CDR3 is TGTGCCAGCAGCTCCCGGACAGTGGCGAACACCGGGGAGCTGTTTTTT. Encoded protein: CASSSRTVANTGELFF.

Only one count was recorded for this clone. CDR3: CASSQEELAGPSGNEQFF. The DNA of the CDR3 is TGCGCCAGCAGCCAAGAGGAGCTAGCGGGGCCTTCCGGCAATGAGCAGTTCTTC. The chain has TRBV4-1 and TRBJ2-1, with TRBD2 matching over 9 bases. The CDR3 runs to 18 residues. Germline-derived CDR1 and CDR2 are MGHRA and YSYEKL. J gave up 6 bases and V 0 bases, and 12 bases lay outside the gene matches.

The chain couples TRBV30 to TRBJ1-6; 10 bases map to TRBD1. The V gene's germline CDR1 is GTSNPN and CDR2 SVGIG (reference sequence). V shed 4 bases, J shed 10 bases, and the junction held 4 bases outside the gene matches. The CDR3 contains 13 residues. The CDR3 bases are TGTGCCTGGACAGGACAGGGGGTATCACCCCTCCACTTT. Amino acids: CAWTGQGVSPLHF.

V and J are TRBV7-6 and TRBJ2-7; 7 nucleotides match TRBD1. Germline V gene data show CDR1 as SGHVS and CDR2 as FNYEAQ. CDR3 length equals 14 residues. With V trimmed by 5 bases and J by 3 bases, 7 bases remained unmatched. The CDR3 sequence: CASSPGTAVYEQYF. CDR3 nucleotide sequence: TGTGCCAGCAGCCCCGGGACAGCCGTCTACGAGCAGTACTTC.

This chain joins TRBV20-1 and TRBJ2-7; 7 bases map to TRBD2. Germline V gene sequence: CDR1 DFQATT, CDR2 SNEGSKA (reference sequence). The V and J ends lost 3 bases and 3 bases, in that order; junction bases with no gene match: 8. The CDR3 is 14 residues long. The CDR3 is CSASWEGKYYEQYF. The CDR3 DNA reads TGCAGTGCTAGTTGGGAGGGGAAGTACTACGAGCAGTACTTC.

This clone appeared a few times. The chain carries TRBV4-1 and TRBJ1-4; 7 positions match TRBD1. The CDR3 runs to 14 residues. Germline V gives CDR1 MGHRA, CDR2 YSYEKL. V gave up 6 bases and J gave up 6 bases; unmatched junction bases: 7. In DNA form, the CDR3 reads TGCGCCAGCAGTTACAGGGGCCGGGATGAAAAACTGTTTTTT. Translation gives CASSYRGRDEKLFF.

The chain couples TRBV7-9 to TRBJ1-2; D is undetermined. V lost 4 bases, J lost 3 bases, and 18 bases lay in between. CDR1 is SEHNR and CDR2 is FQNEAQ in the germline V gene (reference sequence). The CDR3 sequence is 16 residues long. The CDR3 DNA is TGTGCCAGCAGCTCAAACAACGGAGAATCCTACTATGGCTACACCTTC. Its translation: CASSSNNGESYYGYTF.